This record looks at one T cell receptor beta chain sequence and its context. Which antigen it targets is not known. No clone much larger than this one lies a single base away; base qualities are absent. The record originates from a study of technical replicates of blood from a few donors (dated by TCRdb to between 2016 and 2019). Library creation used the immunoSEQ multiplex PCR assay. TCRdb stores this immuneACCESS table with in-frame sequences only. Part of the clones is absent; in the studies checked, under half of the shortfall reflects unresolved V genes, and no reason is known for the rest. The sample table contains approximately 73,000 clones; only one count was recorded for 93% of them. The leading ten clones occupy about 0.25% of the sample. The sample consisted of T cells isolated from PBMCs. The source of this sequence is a human donor in good health.

CDR3 sequence: CASSLTHTSGGATGELFF. The sequenced DNA is TGTGCCAGCAGCTTAACACACACTAGCGGGGGGGCCACCGGGGAGCTGTTTTTT. The chain joins TRBV7-3 to TRBJ2-2; 13 junctional bases match TRBD2. The germline V gene provides CDR1 SGHTA and CDR2 FQGTGA. The CDR3, from cysteine to phenylalanine, totals 18 residues. The read is trimmed to its CDR3 DNA, 54 bases read in frame from base 1. V has 0 bases trimmed and J has 4 bases trimmed; junction bases matching no gene number 5.